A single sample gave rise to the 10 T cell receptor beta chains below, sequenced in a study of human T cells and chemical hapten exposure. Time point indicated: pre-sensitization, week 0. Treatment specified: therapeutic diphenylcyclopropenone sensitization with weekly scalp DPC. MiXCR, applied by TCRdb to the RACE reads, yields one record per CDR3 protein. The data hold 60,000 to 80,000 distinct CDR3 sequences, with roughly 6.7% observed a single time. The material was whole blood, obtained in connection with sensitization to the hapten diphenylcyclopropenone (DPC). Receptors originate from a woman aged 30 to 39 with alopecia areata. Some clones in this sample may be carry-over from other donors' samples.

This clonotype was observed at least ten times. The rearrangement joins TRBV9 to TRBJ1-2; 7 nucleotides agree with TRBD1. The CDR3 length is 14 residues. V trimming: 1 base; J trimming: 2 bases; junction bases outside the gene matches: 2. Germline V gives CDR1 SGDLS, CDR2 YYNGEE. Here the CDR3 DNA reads TGTGCCAGCAGCGTAAGGGGACAGAACTATGGCTACACCTTC. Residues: CASSVRGQNYGYTF.

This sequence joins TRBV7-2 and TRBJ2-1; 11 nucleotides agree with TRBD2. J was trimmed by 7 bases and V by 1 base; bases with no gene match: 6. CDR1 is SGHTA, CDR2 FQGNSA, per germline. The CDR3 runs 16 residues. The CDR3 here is CASSLGGTSGGNEQFF. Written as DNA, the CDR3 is TGTGCCAGCAGCTTAGGGGGGACTAGCGGAGGGAATGAGCAGTTCTTC.

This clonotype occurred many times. CDR3 loop: CASSQTPGLAEGNEQFF. In nucleotides, the CDR3 is TGTGCCAGCAGCCAAACGCCGGGACTAGCGGAGGGCAATGAGCAGTTCTTC. This chain links TRBV3-1 with TRBJ2-1, with 11 bases that match TRBD2. CDR1 is LGHDT, CDR2 YNNKEL, per germline (reference sequence). CDR3 length equals 17 residues. V shed 2 bases and J 6 bases; nucleotides not matched to a gene: 9.

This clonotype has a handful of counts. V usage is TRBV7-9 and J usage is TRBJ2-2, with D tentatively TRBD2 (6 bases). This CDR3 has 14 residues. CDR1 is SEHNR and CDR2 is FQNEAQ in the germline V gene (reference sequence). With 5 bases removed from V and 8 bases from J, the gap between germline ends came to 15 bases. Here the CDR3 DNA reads TGTGCCAGCAGCCCCCGTGCGGGGACGGGGGAGCTGTTTTTT. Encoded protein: CASSPRAGTGELFF.

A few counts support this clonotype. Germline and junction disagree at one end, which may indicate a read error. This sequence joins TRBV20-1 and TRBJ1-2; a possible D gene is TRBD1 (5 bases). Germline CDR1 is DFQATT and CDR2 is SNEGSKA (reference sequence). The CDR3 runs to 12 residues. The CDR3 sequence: CSAREQVYGDTF. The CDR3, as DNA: TGCAGTGCTAGGGAACAGGTGTATGGCGACACCTTC.

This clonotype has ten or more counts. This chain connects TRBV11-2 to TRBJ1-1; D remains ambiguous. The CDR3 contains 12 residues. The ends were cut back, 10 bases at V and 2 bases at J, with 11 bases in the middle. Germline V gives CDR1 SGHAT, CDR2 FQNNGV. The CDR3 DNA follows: TGTGCCACCGCCCGGGTTAACACTGAAGCTTTCTTT. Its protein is CATARVNTEAFF.

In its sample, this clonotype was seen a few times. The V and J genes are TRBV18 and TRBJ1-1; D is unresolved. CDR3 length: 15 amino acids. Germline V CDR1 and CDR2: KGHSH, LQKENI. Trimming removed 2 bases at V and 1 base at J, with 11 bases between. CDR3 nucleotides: TGTGCCAGCTCACCATCCGCCGGAAAGAACACTGAAGCTTTCTTT. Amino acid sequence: CASSPSAGKNTEAFF.

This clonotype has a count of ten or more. For the CDR3, the DNA is TGCAGTGCTAGGAAAGGGGCCGCGGGACTAGCGGGGGTAATCGAGCAGTACTTC. Protein sequence: CSARKGAAGLAGVIEQYF. V and J are TRBV20-1 and TRBJ2-7; TRBD2 aligns across 14 bases. Germline CDR1 is DFQATT and CDR2 is SNEGSKA (reference sequence). With V trimmed by 3 bases and J by 6 bases, 16 bases remained unmatched. The CDR3 runs 18 residues.

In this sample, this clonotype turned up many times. The CDR3 sequence is CSANDRGRGTEAFF. Here the CDR3 DNA reads TGCAGTGCTAACGACAGGGGGCGAGGGACTGAAGCTTTCTTT. The gene calls are TRBV20-1 and TRBJ1-1, with 10 positions matching TRBD1. Trimming took 4 bases from V and 5 from J; bases not matched to a gene: 7. This CDR3 contains 14 residues. From germline, CDR1 is DFQATT and CDR2 SNEGSKA (reference sequence).

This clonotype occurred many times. In nucleotides, the CDR3 is TGTGCCAGCAGCTTAAGTCCAGGGCCTAATTCACCCCTCCACTTT. This gives the protein CASSLSPGPNSPLHF. The chain links TRBV7-2 to TRBJ1-6; D perhaps matches TRBD1 (5 bases). Germline V gene data show CDR1 as SGHTA and CDR2 as FQGNSA. This CDR3 has 15 residues. Trimming removed 2 bases at V and 6 bases at J, with 11 bases between.